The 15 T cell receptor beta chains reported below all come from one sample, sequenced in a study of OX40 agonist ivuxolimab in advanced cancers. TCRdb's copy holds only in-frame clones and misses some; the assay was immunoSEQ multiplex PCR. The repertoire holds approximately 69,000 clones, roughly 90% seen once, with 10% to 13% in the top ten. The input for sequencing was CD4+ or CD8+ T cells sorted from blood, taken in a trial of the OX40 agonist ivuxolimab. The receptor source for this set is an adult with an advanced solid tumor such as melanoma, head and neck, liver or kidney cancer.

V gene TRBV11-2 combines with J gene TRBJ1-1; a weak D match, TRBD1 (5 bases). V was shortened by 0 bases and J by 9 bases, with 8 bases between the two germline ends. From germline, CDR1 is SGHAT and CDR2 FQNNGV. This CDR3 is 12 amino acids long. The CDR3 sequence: CASSLDRGKAFF. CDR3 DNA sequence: TGTGCCAGCAGCTTAGATAGGGGTAAAGCTTTCTTT.

CDR3 nucleotide sequence: TGTGCCTGGAGTTTCGTTGTAGAGACCCAGTACTTC. Amino acid sequence: CAWSFVVETQYF. The chain uses TRBV30 and TRBJ2-5; D gene uncertain. The CDR3 spans 12 residues. The V end lost 2 bases, the J end lost 4 bases, and 8 bases lay between the germline ends. Germline assignment: CDR1 GTSNPN and CDR2 SVGIG (reference sequence).

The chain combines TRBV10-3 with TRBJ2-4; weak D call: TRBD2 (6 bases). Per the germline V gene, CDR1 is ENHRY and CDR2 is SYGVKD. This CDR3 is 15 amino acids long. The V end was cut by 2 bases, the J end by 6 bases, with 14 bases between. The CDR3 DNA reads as TGTGCCATCAGTGAGAAACCGGAGGGTAGAAACATTCAGTACTTC. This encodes CAISEKPEGRNIQYF.

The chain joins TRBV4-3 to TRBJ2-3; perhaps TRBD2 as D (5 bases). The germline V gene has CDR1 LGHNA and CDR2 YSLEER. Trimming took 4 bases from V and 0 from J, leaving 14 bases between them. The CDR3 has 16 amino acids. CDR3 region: CASSPRTVTSTDTQYF. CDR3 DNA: TGCGCCAGCAGCCCGCGGACTGTCACTAGCACAGATACGCAGTATTTT.

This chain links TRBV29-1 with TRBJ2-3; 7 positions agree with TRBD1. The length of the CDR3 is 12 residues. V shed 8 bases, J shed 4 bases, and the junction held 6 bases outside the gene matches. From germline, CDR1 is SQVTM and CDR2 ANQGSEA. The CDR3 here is CSSIQGADTQYF. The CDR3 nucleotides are TGCAGCTCGATCCAGGGGGCAGATACGCAGTATTTT.

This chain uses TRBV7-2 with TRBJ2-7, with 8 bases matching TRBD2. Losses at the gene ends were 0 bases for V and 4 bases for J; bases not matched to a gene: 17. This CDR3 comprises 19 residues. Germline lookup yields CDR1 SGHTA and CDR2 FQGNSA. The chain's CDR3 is CASSLAPGSGITHIYEQYF. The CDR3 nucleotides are TGTGCCAGCAGCTTAGCCCCGGGTAGCGGGATCACTCATATTTACGAGCAGTACTTC.

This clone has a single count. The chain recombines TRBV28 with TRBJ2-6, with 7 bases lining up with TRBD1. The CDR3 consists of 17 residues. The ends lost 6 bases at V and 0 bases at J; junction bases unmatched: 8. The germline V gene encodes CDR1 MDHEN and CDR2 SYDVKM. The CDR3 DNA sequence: TGTGCCAGCAGACGACAGGGAATCTACTCTGGGGCCAACGTCCTGACTTTC. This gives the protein CASRRQGIYSGANVLTF.

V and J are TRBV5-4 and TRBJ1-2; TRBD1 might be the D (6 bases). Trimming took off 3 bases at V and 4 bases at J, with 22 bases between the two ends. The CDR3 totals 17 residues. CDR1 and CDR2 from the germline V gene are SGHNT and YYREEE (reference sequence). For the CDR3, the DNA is TGTGCCAGCAGCTACCGCTTCGGGGGGCAGGGGAGCTATGGCTACACCTTC. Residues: CASSYRFGGQGSYGYTF.

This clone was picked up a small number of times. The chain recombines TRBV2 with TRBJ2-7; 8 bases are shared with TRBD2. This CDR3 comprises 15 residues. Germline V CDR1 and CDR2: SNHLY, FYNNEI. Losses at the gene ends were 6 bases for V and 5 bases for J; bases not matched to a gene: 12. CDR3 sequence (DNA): TGTGCCAGCAGCCTGAAGCGGGAGTACCCCCACGAGCAGTACTTC. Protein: CASSLKREYPHEQYF.

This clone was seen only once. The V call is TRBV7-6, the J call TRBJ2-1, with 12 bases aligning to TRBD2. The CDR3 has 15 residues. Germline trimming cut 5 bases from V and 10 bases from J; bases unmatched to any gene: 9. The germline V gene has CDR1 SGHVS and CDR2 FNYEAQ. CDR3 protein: CASSPSGRALGEQFF. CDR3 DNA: TGTGCCAGCAGCCCTAGCGGGAGGGCCCTCGGAGAGCAGTTCTTC. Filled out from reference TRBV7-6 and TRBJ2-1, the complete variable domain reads GAGVSQSPRYKVTKRGQDVALRCDPISGHVSLYWYRQALGQGPEFLTYFNYEAQQDKSGLPNDRFSAERPEGSISTLTIQRTEQRDSAMYRCASSPSGRALGEQFFGPGTRLTVL.

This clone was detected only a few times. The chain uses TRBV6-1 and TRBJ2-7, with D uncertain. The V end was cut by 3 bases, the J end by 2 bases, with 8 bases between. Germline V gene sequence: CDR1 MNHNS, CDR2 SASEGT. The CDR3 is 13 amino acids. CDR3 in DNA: TGTGCCAGCAGTGATTTCGGCGCCTACGAGCAGTACTTC. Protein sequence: CASSDFGAYEQYF.

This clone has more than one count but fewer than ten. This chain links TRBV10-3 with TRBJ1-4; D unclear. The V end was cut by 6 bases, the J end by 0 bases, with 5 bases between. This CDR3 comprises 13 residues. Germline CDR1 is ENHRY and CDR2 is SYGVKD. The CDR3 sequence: CAISLTTNEKLFF. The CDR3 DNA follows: TGTGCCATCAGCCTCACAACTAATGAAAAACTGTTTTTT.

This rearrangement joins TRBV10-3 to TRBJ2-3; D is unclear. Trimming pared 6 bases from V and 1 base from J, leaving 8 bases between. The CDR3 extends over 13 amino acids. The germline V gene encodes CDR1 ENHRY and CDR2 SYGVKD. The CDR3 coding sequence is TGTGCCATCAGCGGACCGGGCACAGATACGCAGTATTTT. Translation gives CAISGPGTDTQYF.

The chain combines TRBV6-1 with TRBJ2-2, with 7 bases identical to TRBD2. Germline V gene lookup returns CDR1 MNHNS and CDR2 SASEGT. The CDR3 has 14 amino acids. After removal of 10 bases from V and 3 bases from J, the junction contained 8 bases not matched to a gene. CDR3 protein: CAIRGVTDTGELFF. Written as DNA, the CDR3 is TGTGCCATTCGGGGGGTAACGGACACCGGGGAGCTGTTTTTT.

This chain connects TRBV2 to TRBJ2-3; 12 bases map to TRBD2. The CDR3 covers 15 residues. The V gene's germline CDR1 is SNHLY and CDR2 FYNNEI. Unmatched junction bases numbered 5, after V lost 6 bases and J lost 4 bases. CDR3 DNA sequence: TGTGCCAGCAGACGACTAGCGGGAGACTCAGATACGCAGTATTTT. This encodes CASRRLAGDSDTQYF.